This T cell receptor (beta chain) was captured by sequencing in a study of CD8 T cells in ankylosing spondylitis (dated by TCRdb to 2016 to 2017). Concerning the study at large: T cell receptor beta repertoires were profiled in healthy donors and ankylosing spondylitis patients so that disease-linked TCR variants could be found. In total, the full study cohort was made up of roughly 100 healthy donors and 25 ankylosing spondylitis patients. Peripheral blood samples were taken, and synovial fluid was additionally collected from ankylosing spondylitis patients.

Sequenced using an Illumina HiSeq 2500. TCR beta libraries were prepared by quantitative 5'-RACE with molecular barcodes. The authors processed their data as follows. Disease-linked TCR variants were identified with a new computational method built on a probabilistic model of VDJ rearrangement. TCRdb's own reprocessing of the public reads used fastp at Q25 and MiXCR and kept productive beta chains. One record per CDR3 amino acid sequence lists the most common genes and DNA. The V and J calls were not made by the authors but by TCRdb's processing. In this sample the table shows tens of thousands of distinct CDR3 sequences, less than 8.5% of which occur a single time. Jointly, the top ten make up about 8.5% of the sample. There are 13 amino acids in the CDR3, from cysteine to phenylalanine inclusive. The CDR3 DNA has 39 bases and is translated from base 1. Relative to germline, V is 7 bases shorter and J is 0 bases shorter, with 5 bases between their ends. For CDR1 and CDR2, the germline V gene (reference sequence) lists SGHKS and YYEKEE.

Points the paper makes about the study in general: Some TCR beta motif variants had previously been reported in synovial fluid and blood of reactive arthritis patients, which suggested common disease-initiation mechanisms. A TCR beta motif of several highly homologous amino acid variants appeared characteristic of blood from ankylosing spondylitis patients. According to the report, matched synovial fluid samples from ankylosing spondylitis patients were significantly enriched for the disease-linked clones. In peripheral blood, the disease-linked clones were found at relatively low frequencies and had a CD8+ phenotype.

This clonotype was found many times. This clone's antigen is unknown. No qualities accompany the bases; no much larger clone lies one base away. The V and J genes are TRBV5-5 and TRBJ1-6; the D gene cannot be resolved reliably. The sequenced sample consisted of blood, either unsorted or a sorted T cell fraction (not recorded which). The receptor was derived from a female donor with ankylosing spondylitis or in good health (not recorded which). The CDR3 protein: CASWDSYNSPLHF. The DNA reads as follows: TGTGCCAGCTGGGACTCCTATAATTCACCCCTCCACTTT.